These 15 T cell receptor beta chains came from one sample sequenced in a study of breast tumors, draining lymph nodes, adjacent tissues. Breast cancer patients provided tissue from their axillary draining lymph nodes. TCRdb reanalysed the multiplex PCR reads using MiXCR and keeps one entry per CDR3 protein. The sample lists 150,000 to 200,000 distinct CDR3 sequences, 30% to 35% occurring once. Source material: axillary lymph node tissue. The receptors stem from a female donor with breast cancer. Some clones in this sample may be carry-over from other donors' samples.

This clonotype has at least ten counts. The chain is built from TRBV2 and TRBJ2-1; 7 nucleotides agree with TRBD1. The CDR3 is 15 amino acids. The V gene's germline CDR1 is SNHLY and CDR2 FYNNEI. Unmatched junction bases numbered 7, after V lost 5 bases and J lost 3 bases. The CDR3 is CASSRRGTDYNEQFF. The DNA of the CDR3 is TGTGCCAGCAGTCGTAGGGGGACAGACTACAATGAGCAGTTCTTC.

This clonotype was found many times. J is TRBJ1-4 and V is TRBV19; the D is unclear. V shed 6 bases and J shed 8 bases, with 7 bases lying between them. This CDR3 contains 11 residues. Per the germline V gene, CDR1 is LNHDA and CDR2 is SQIVND (reference sequence). The CDR3 region is CASRSSEKLFF. The CDR3, as DNA: TGTGCCAGTAGAAGCTCCGAAAAACTGTTTTTT.

The chain joins TRBV20-1 to TRBJ2-5, with D hard to call. V lost 1 base, J lost 5 bases, and 11 bases lay in between. The CDR3 loop spans 13 amino acids. Germline CDR1 DFQATT, CDR2 SNEGSKA (reference sequence). For the CDR3, the DNA is TGCAGTGCTAGAGCCGCCCTAGATGAGACCCAGTACTTC. Its protein product is CSARAALDETQYF.

A remark on this clonotype: Relative to the germline gene, one junction end is altered; a read error may explain this. The chain uses TRBV10-2 and TRBJ2-1, with TRBD2 identical over 11 bases. The CDR3 covers 13 residues. Germline V gene data show CDR1 as WSHSY and CDR2 as SAAADI. The CDR3 reads CASIAGGHNEQLF. CDR3 DNA sequence: TGCGCCAGTATAGCGGGGGGGCACAATGAGCAGCTCTTC.

The chain uses TRBV7-2 and TRBJ1-2, with TRBD1 as a possible D gene (6 bases). With 1 base removed from V and 8 bases from J, the gap between germline ends came to 14 bases. This CDR3 spans 14 amino acids. Germline lookup yields CDR1 SGHTA and CDR2 FQGNSA. CDR3 nucleotide sequence: TGTGCCAGCAGCTTAGTAGCGGGGGGGCGAGGCTACACCTTC. Protein sequence: CASSLVAGGRGYTF. The full variable domain, in which reference TRBV7-2 and TRBJ1-2 provide the parts outside the CDR3, is GAGVSQSPSNKVTEKGKDVELRCDPISGHTALYWYRQSLGQGLEFLIYFQGNSAPDKSGLPSDRFSAERTGGSVSTLTIQRTQQEDSAVYLCASSLVAGGRGYTFGSGTRLTVV.

This clonotype was recorded at least ten times. CDR3 in DNA: TGTGCCAGCAGTCCCAGGGTGGGTGAAAAACTGTTTTTT. Protein: CASSPRVGEKLFF. The chain employs TRBV2 and TRBJ1-4; possible D gene TRBD1, 5 bases. This CDR3 spans 13 amino acids. V dropped 5 bases and J dropped 7 bases, with 11 bases sitting between them. The germline V gene encodes CDR1 SNHLY and CDR2 FYNNEI.

This clonotype has just a few counts. The CDR3 nucleotides read TGTGCCAGCAGTTTAACTGGGAATCAGCCCCAGCATTTT. Protein: CASSLTGNQPQHF. V gene TRBV27 combines with J gene TRBJ1-5; the D is unclear. The V gene lost 2 bases and the J gene lost 4 bases, with 6 bases spanning the gap. Germline V gene sequence: CDR1 MNHEY, CDR2 SMNVEV (reference sequence). The CDR3 contains 13 residues.

In its sample, this clonotype was seen many times. The V and J genes are TRBV14 and TRBJ2-1; TRBD2 agrees at 11 bases. Germline values: CDR1 SGHDN, CDR2 FVKESK. The ends lost 4 bases at V and 13 bases at J; junction bases unmatched: 6. CDR3 length: 13 amino acids. CDR3 sequence reads: CASSLDSGREQFF. The CDR3 DNA is TGTGCCAGCAGCCTAGATAGCGGGAGGGAACAGTTCTTC.

This chain joins TRBV5-1 and TRBJ1-3; D might be TRBD1 (5 bases). CDR3 length: 16 amino acids. Germline CDR1 SGHRS, CDR2 YFSETQ. Trimming removed 3 bases from V and 0 bases from J, with 13 bases in between. The CDR3: CASSWGLAGSGNTIYF. The CDR3 DNA follows: TGCGCCAGCAGCTGGGGACTAGCGGGCTCTGGAAACACCATATATTTT.

Comment on this clonotype: A single base separates this from a much larger clone, so it may be a read error. The chain recombines TRBV20-1 with TRBJ2-7, with D perhaps matching TRBD1 (6 bases). Germline V lookup: CDR1 DFQATT, CDR2 SNEGSKA (reference sequence). This CDR3 is built from 14 residues. The V and J ends lost 0 bases and 6 bases respectively, with 15 bases between them. The CDR3 DNA is TGCAGTGCTAGAGATGACAGGTTAGGGACCGAGCAGTACTTC. Protein: CSARDDRLGTEQYF.

This clonotype occurred many times. This chain links TRBV10-2 with TRBJ2-1; TRBD2 agrees at 10 bases. The CDR3 totals 15 residues. V was pared by 3 bases and J by 6 bases, with 5 bases of the junction left unmatched. CDR1 WSHSY and CDR2 SAAADI come from the germline V gene. This CDR3 reads CASSDVLAGSNEQFF. CDR3 in DNA: TGCGCCAGCAGTGATGTACTAGCGGGGTCCAATGAGCAGTTCTTC.

This clonotype was picked up many times. The chain is built from TRBV2 and TRBJ2-6; D is uncertain. Germline CDR1 is SNHLY and CDR2 is FYNNEI. The CDR3 totals 15 residues. V shed 1 base and J shed 3 bases, with 7 bases lying between them. CDR3 region: CASSEVTGGANVLTF. The CDR3, as DNA: TGTGCCAGCAGTGAAGTGACCGGTGGGGCCAACGTCCTGACTTTC.

This clonotype appeared many times. This chain joins TRBV20-1 and TRBJ1-2; 9 nucleotides agree with TRBD1. Germline V lookup: CDR1 DFQATT, CDR2 SNEGSKA (reference sequence). The CDR3 loop spans 12 amino acids. Losses at the gene ends were 5 bases for V and 7 bases for J; bases not matched to a gene: 5. The CDR3 DNA reads TGCAGTGCTCCGGACAGGGGCATTGGCTACACCTTC. This sequence encodes CSAPDRGIGYTF.

The chain employs TRBV12-3 or TRBV12-4 and TRBJ1-4; 7 nucleotides align to TRBD1. The CDR3 sequence is 16 residues long. The ends lost 6 bases at V and 2 bases at J; junction bases unmatched: 9. The chain's CDR3 is CASRRGQEGTNEKLFF. The CDR3 nucleotides read TGTGCCAGCAGGCGAGGACAGGAAGGCACTAATGAAAAACTGTTTTTT.

CDR3: CASNGQGASSGNTIYF. As DNA, the CDR3 is TGTGCCAGCAACGGACAGGGGGCGTCTTCTGGAAACACCATATATTTT. The chain uses TRBV2 and TRBJ1-3, with 11 bases fitting TRBD1. The germline gives CDR1 SNHLY, CDR2 FYNNEI. The CDR3 has 16 residues. J was trimmed by 1 base and V by 7 bases; bases with no gene match: 6.